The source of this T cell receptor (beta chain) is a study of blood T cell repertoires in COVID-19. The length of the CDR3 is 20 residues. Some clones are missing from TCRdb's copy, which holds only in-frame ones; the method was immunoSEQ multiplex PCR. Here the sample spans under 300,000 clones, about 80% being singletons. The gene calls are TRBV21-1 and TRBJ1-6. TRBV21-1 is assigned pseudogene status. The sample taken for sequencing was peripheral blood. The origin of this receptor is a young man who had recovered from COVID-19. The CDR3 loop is CASSKARVGLPSSYNSPLHF. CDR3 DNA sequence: TGTGCCAGCAGCAAAGCTAGGGTCGGACTCCCGAGCTCCTATAATTCACCCCTCCACTTT.